This T cell receptor beta chain derives from a study of T cell changes during pregnancy in multiple sclerosis. Method: immunoSEQ multiplex PCR; TCRdb's copy keeps in-frame clones and lacks some. The table has over 60,000 clones, 91% seen once. The specimen was peripheral blood, collected in the third trimester of pregnancy. The receptor comes from a female donor in good health, enrolled as a control in a pregnancy study.

CDR3 bases: TGCGCCAGCAGCCAAAGGGGACTAGCGGGCTACGAGCAGTACTTC. It is translated as CASSQRGLAGYEQYF. The rearrangement links TRBV4-3 to TRBJ2-7, with 12 positions matching TRBD2. In germline, CDR1 is LGHNA, CDR2 YSLEER. The CDR3 consists of 15 residues. J lost 3 bases, V lost 2 bases, and 2 bases had no gene match.